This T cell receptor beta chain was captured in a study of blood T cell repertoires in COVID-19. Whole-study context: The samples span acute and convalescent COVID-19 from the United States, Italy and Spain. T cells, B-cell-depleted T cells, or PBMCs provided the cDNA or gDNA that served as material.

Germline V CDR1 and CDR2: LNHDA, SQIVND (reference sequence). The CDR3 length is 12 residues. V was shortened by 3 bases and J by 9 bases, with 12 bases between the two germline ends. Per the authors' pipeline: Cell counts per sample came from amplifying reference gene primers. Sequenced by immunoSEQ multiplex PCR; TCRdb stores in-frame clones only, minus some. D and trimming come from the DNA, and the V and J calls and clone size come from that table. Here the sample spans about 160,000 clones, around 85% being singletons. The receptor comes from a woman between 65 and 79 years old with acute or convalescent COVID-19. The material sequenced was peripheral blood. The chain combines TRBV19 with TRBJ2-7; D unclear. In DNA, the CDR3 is TGTGCCAGTAGTATCTTCGGGTCGCCGCAGTACTTC. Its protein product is CASSIFGSPQYF.